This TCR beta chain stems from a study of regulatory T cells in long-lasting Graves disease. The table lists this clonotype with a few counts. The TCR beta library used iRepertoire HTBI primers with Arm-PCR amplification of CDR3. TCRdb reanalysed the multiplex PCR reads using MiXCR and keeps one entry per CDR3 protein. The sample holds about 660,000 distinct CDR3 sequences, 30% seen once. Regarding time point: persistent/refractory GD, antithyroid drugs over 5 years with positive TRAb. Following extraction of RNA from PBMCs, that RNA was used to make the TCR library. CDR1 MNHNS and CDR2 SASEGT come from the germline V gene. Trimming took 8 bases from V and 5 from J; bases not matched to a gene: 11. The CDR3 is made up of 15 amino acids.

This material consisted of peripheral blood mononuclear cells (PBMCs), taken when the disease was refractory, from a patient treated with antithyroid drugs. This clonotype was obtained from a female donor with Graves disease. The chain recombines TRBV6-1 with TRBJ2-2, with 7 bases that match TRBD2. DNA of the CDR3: TGTGCCAGCCGGGGGAGCGGGAAGGGAACCGGGGAGCTGTTTTTT. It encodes CASRGSGKGTGELFF.